This T cell receptor beta chain is drawn from a study of patients and donors after allogeneic stem cell transplantation. Via MiXCR, TCRdb re-called the RT-PCR reads, giving one row per CDR3 protein. Of hundreds of thousands of distinct CDR3 sequences in the sample, around two fifths were seen once. The CDR3 length is 15 residues. Between the trimmed V and J ends, which lost 6 bases and 1 base, there was a span of 14 bases. Material: blood, either unsorted or a sorted T cell fraction (not recorded which). This rearrangement joins TRBV12-3 or TRBV12-4 to TRBJ2-3; possible D gene TRBD1, 6 bases. The TCR comes from a human donor who was either an allogeneic HSCT recipient or a stem cell or donor lymphocyte infusion donor (not recorded which). It is not recorded whose cells these are; they may come from a transplant donor. The CDR3 here is CASSKARGRTDTQYF. In nucleotides, the CDR3 is TGTGCCAGCAGCAAAGCCAGGGGTCGCACAGATACGCAGTATTTT.